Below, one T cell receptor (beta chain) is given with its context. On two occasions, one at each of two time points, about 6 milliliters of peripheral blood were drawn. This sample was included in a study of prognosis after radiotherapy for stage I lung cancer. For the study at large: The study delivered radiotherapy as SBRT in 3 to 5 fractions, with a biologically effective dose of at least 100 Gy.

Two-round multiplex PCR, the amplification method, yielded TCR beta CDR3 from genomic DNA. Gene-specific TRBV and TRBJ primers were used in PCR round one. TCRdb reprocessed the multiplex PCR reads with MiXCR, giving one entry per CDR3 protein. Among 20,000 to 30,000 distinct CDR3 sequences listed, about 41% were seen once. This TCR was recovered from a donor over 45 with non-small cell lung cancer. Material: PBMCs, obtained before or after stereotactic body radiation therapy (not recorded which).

This CDR3 is CASSSHGGYTQYF. In DNA, the CDR3 is TGTGCCAGCAGCTCGCACGGGGGTTATACGCAGTATTTT. The chain combines TRBV7-8 with TRBJ2-3, with D possibly matching TRBD2 (6 bases). Germline CDR1 SGHVS, CDR2 FQNEAQ. V gave up 4 bases and J gave up 7 bases, with 12 bases separating them. The CDR3 has 13 amino acids.